The source of this T cell receptor beta chain is a study of blood T cell repertoires in COVID-19. Study overall: Specimens from acute and convalescent COVID-19 originated in the United States, Italy and Spain. PBMCs, B-cell-depleted T cells, or T cells were the source of the cDNA or gDNA that made up the material.

In the original workflow: Reference gene primer amplification yielded estimated nucleated cell counts. The data were produced by immunoSEQ multiplex PCR, yet TCRdb's version contains in-frame clones alone and is incomplete. V and J calls plus clone size are reproduced from that table; the DNA served to infer D and trimming. Of about 140,000 clones listed, over 75% were seen once; the top ten hold 1.6%. The CDR3 is made up of 14 amino acids. With V trimmed by 4 bases and J by 2 bases, 2 bases remained unmatched. The germline V gene has CDR1 ENHRY and CDR2 SYGVKD. This clone was seen just once. The chain is built from TRBV10-3 and TRBJ2-7, with TRBD2 matching over 10 bases. Sequenced material: peripheral blood. The clonotype was recovered from a human donor in a cohort sampled during active COVID-19. CDR3 DNA: TGTGCCATCAGTGTTCTAGCGGGGGCCTACGAGCAGTACTTC. Its protein is CAISVLAGAYEQYF.